The next 14 T cell receptor beta chains were all read from a single sample in a study of T cells in Graves' hyperthyroidism and ophthalmopathy. TCR beta CDR3 regions were amplified from RNA. The study used the HTBI primer set for a first-round RT-PCR of the TCR CDR3. Using its own MiXCR run on the multiplex PCR reads, TCRdb lists one record per CDR3 protein. Counted here are 750,000 to 900,000 distinct CDR3 sequences, 38% occurring once; the ten biggest clones make up 8% to 9%. The source material was blood. The source of these receptors is a young man with Graves' hyperthyroidism.

This clonotype was recorded at least ten times. The chain has TRBV29-1 and TRBJ1-1; D may be TRBD1 (6 bases). The V end lost 6 bases, the J end lost 4 bases, and 21 bases lay between the germline ends. The CDR3 is 15 residues long. From germline, CDR1 is SQVTM and CDR2 ANQGSEA. CDR3 sequence (DNA): TGCAGCGTGGTCGTGCAGGGGTACGTGGGCACTGAAGCTTTCTTT. Its translation: CSVVVQGYVGTEAFF.

This clonotype was detected many times. CDR3 sequence: CSAPKDRVDGYTF. The CDR3 DNA follows: TGCAGTGCTCCTAAGGACAGGGTGGATGGCTACACCTTC. The chain carries TRBV20-1 and TRBJ1-2; TRBD1 matches at 8 bases. The CDR3 is 13 residues long. Looked up from germline, CDR1 is DFQATT and CDR2 is SNEGSKA (reference sequence). Trimming took 5 bases from V and 6 from J; bases not matched to a gene: 8.

Only a few counts were recorded for this clonotype. This clone may be a read error of a much larger clone one base away. The chain uses TRBV24-1 and TRBJ2-5; 7 bases agree with TRBD1. Germline-derived CDR1 and CDR2 are KGHDR and SFDVKD. The CDR3 runs 16 residues. The junction had 11 bases not matched to a gene; V was cut back by 4 bases and J by 4 bases. The CDR3 spells CATSDPGGAGGETQYF. CDR3 DNA: TGTGCCACCAGTGACCCGGGCGGAGCAGGGGGAGAGACCCAGTACTTC.

This clonotype was found a few times. The chain uses TRBV14 and TRBJ1-6; D remains unclear. The CDR3 length is 12 residues. The germline V gene encodes CDR1 SGHDN and CDR2 FVKESK. With 4 bases removed from V and 8 bases from J, the gap between germline ends came to 6 bases. For the CDR3, the DNA is TGTGCCAGCAGCCTCAGTTATTCACCCCTCCACTTT. The encoded protein is CASSLSYSPLHF.

The sample holds a few counts of this clonotype. The genes are TRBV2 and TRBJ2-7; tentatively, D is TRBD2 (7 bases). The CDR3 extends over 14 amino acids. The germline V and J ends were trimmed by 6 bases and 2 bases, with 14 bases remaining between them. Germline-derived CDR1 and CDR2 are SNHLY and FYNNEI. CDR3 residues: CASRGLRGPYEQYF. The CDR3 DNA is TGTGCCAGCAGGGGTTTGCGGGGGCCCTACGAGCAGTACTTC.

The chain uses TRBV10-3 and TRBJ1-1, with 7 bases fitting TRBD1. V lost 3 bases to trimming and J lost 3 bases; unmatched junction nucleotides: 4. Germline V gives CDR1 ENHRY, CDR2 SYGVKD. The CDR3 covers 14 residues. The CDR3, as DNA: TGTGCCATCAGTGAAAGGGGGCAGGACACTGAAGCTTTCTTT. Protein product: CAISERGQDTEAFF.

This clonotype was seen a handful of times. The chain carries TRBV2 and TRBJ2-2; possible D gene TRBD2, 5 bases. CDR3 length: 14 residues. The germline V gene encodes CDR1 SNHLY and CDR2 FYNNEI. Trimming cost V 4 bases and J 6 bases, with 12 bases left between them. The CDR3 nucleotides read TGTGCCAGCAGTGGGCGGGTCGGGCCCGGGGAGCTGTTTTTT. Its translation is CASSGRVGPGELFF.

This clonotype was counted a few times. The V call is TRBV7-9, the J call TRBJ2-2; TRBD2 matches at 16 bases. The CDR3 length is 17 residues. With V trimmed by 5 bases and J by 4 bases, 4 bases remained unmatched. Germline lookup yields CDR1 SEHNR and CDR2 FQNEAQ (reference sequence). DNA of the CDR3: TGTGCCAGCAGCGAGGGACTAGCGGGAGGGCGCACCGGGGAGCTGTTTTTT. This codes for CASSEGLAGGRTGELFF.

Concerning this clonotype itself: One end of the junction does not line up with germline, which may come from a read error. V usage is TRBV19 and J usage is TRBJ1-2, with unresolved D. Germline CDR1 reads LNHDA; CDR2 reads SQIVND (reference sequence). The length of the CDR3 is 15 residues. CDR3 DNA sequence: TGTGCCAGTAGGAACGCCCATTTCCGGGTCTTTCGTTACGTCTTC. Its protein product is CASRNAHFRVFRYVF.

A few counts support this clonotype. The chain uses TRBV5-1 and TRBJ1-1; D gene ambiguous. CDR3 length equals 14 residues. Germline assignment: CDR1 SGHRS and CDR2 YFSETQ. The V end was cut by 6 bases, the J end by 0 bases, with 12 bases between. The CDR3 DNA sequence: TGCGCCAGCACCATGGGAGATATGAACACTGAAGCTTTCTTT. Encoded protein: CASTMGDMNTEAFF.

This clonotype was seen many times. This chain joins TRBV7-9 and TRBJ2-7; 10 bases are shared with TRBD2. The CDR3 runs 15 residues. The J segment lost 3 bases and the V segment lost 5 bases, leaving 7 bases of the junction unmatched. CDR1 and CDR2 (germline): SEHNR, FQNEAQ (reference sequence). CDR3 loop: CASSPPLAGIYEQYF. The CDR3 nucleotides read TGTGCCAGCAGCCCTCCACTAGCGGGGATCTACGAGCAGTACTTC.

This clonotype showed up many times. The chain employs TRBV19 and TRBJ1-1, with D hard to call. This CDR3 is built from 14 residues. Trimming cost V 4 bases and J 0 bases, with 9 bases left between them. Germline loops: CDR1 LNHDA, CDR2 SQIVND (reference sequence). The CDR3 reads CASSKDLMNTEAFF. The DNA of the CDR3 is TGTGCCAGTAGTAAGGACCTCATGAACACTGAAGCTTTCTTT.

The chain is built from TRBV5-1 and TRBJ1-4, with a possible D match to TRBD1 (5 bases). Per germline, CDR1 SGHRS and CDR2 YFSETQ. The CDR3 has 15 amino acids. V lost 0 bases and J lost 7, with 13 bases in between. The CDR3 DNA sequence: TGCGCCAGCAGCTTGGCGGGGGGTTTACGTGAAAAACTGTTTTTT. This sequence encodes CASSLAGGLREKLFF.

This chain joins TRBV2 and TRBJ2-2; D might be TRBD1 (6 bases). Trimming took 1 base from V and 7 from J, leaving 7 bases between them. The germline CDR1 and CDR2 sequences are SNHLY and FYNNEI. The CDR3 runs to 13 residues. CDR3 amino acids: CASSEEGVGELFF. The CDR3 coding sequence is TGTGCCAGCAGTGAAGAGGGGGTCGGGGAGCTGTTTTTT.